These T cell receptor beta chains were read from a single sample in a study of OX40 agonist ivuxolimab in advanced cancers. Libraries were prepared by immunoSEQ multiplex PCR; TCRdb keeps only in-frame clonotypes and omits some of them. The sample carries tens of thousands of clones, more than 80% recorded once. Source: CD4+ or CD8+ T cells sorted from blood, taken in a trial of the OX40 agonist ivuxolimab. The receptors originated from an adult with an advanced solid tumor such as melanoma, head and neck, liver or kidney cancer. Both conserved end residues are part of each CDR3. D genes are given only for firm matches. Not all rows give a size; the values are once, few, many and, for expanded clones, a class.

J: TRBJ2-2
V: TRBV5-1
length: 12
size: once
D: -
CDR3: CASSLVGGELFF
DNA: TGCGCCAGCAGCTTGGTGGGAGGGGAGCTGTTTTTT

J: TRBJ2-3
V: TRBV4-3
length: 15
size: -
D: -
CDR3: CASSQDGASPDTQYF
DNA: TGCGCCAGCAGCCAAGACGGAGCTAGCCCAGATACGCAGTATTTT

J: TRBJ2-7
V: TRBV30
length: 12
size: few
D: TRBD2
CDR3: CAWTSGRYEQYF
DNA: TGTGCCTGGACTAGCGGGAGATACGAGCAGTACTTC

J: TRBJ2-7
V: TRBV7-8
length: 15
size: -
D: TRBD2
CDR3: CASSLGRLAGYEQYF
DNA: TGTGCCAGCAGCTTAGGGAGACTAGCGGGTTACGAGCAGTACTTC

J: TRBJ2-3
V: TRBV5-4
length: 16
size: few
D: TRBD2
CDR3: CASSLGASGSTDTQYF
DNA: TGTGCCAGCAGCTTGGGGGCTAGCGGCAGCACAGATACGCAGTATTTT

J: TRBJ1-1
V: TRBV6-1
length: 14
size: -
D: -
CDR3: CGTRGDVGNTEAFF
DNA: TGTGGGACAAGGGGGGACGTCGGGAACACTGAAGCTTTCTTT

J: TRBJ2-4
V: TRBV29-1
length: 13
size: once
D: -
CDR3: CSVVGVAKNIQYF
DNA: TGCAGCGTTGTCGGGGTTGCCAAAAACATTCAGTACTTC

J: TRBJ1-2
V: TRBV7-9
length: 14
size: once
D: -
CDR3: CASSSTEQGGGYTF
DNA: TGTGCCAGCAGCTCCACGGAACAGGGAGGTGGCTACACCTTC

J: TRBJ1-2
V: TRBV5-5
length: 12
size: -
D: -
CDR3: CASGPWGGSYTF
DNA: TGTGCCAGCGGCCCGTGGGGCGGAAGCTACACCTTC

J: TRBJ2-2
V: TRBV9
length: 13
size: -
D: -
CDR3: CASSTIYGGELFF
DNA: TGTGCCAGCAGCACCATATATGGGGGCGAGCTGTTTTTT

J: TRBJ1-5
V: TRBV28
length: 14
size: medium-sized
D: TRBD1
CDR3: CASSPRTGTQPQHF
DNA: TGTGCCAGCAGTCCACGGACAGGGACACAGCCCCAGCATTTT

J: TRBJ2-1
V: TRBV5-1
length: 12
size: -
D: TRBD1
CDR3: CASSLQGTEQFF
DNA: TGCGCCAGCAGCTTACAGGGGACTGAGCAGTTCTTC

J: TRBJ2-3
V: TRBV6-6
length: 14
size: once
D: TRBD1
CDR3: CASSPASRGITQYF
DNA: TGTGCCAGCAGCCCAGCCTCCAGGGGGATCACGCAGTATTTT

J: TRBJ2-3
V: TRBV5-5
length: 12
size: -
D: -
CDR3: CASSPVSGTQYF
DNA: TGTGCCAGCAGCCCGGTAAGCGGTACGCAGTATTTT

J: TRBJ2-3
V: TRBV7-3
length: 16
size: -
D: TRBD2
CDR3: CASSIRLAGTADTQYF
DNA: TGTGCCAGCAGCATCCGACTAGCGGGGACTGCAGATACGCAGTATTTT

J: TRBJ2-2
V: TRBV14
length: 15
size: -
D: -
CDR3: CASSSFVMRTGELFF
DNA: TGTGCCAGCAGCTCCTTCGTTATGCGGACCGGGGAGCTGTTTTTT

J: TRBJ1-4
V: TRBV7-6
length: 13
size: once
D: -
CDR3: CASSQRPSEKLFF
DNA: TGTGCCAGCAGCCAGAGGCCCAGTGAAAAACTGTTTTTT

J: TRBJ2-1
V: TRBV6-5
length: 14
size: -
D: -
CDR3: CASKVGPLRSEQFF
DNA: TGTGCCAGCAAAGTGGGTCCACTTCGAAGTGAGCAGTTCTTC

J: TRBJ2-4
V: TRBV7-8
length: 18
size: -
D: TRBD1
CDR3: CASSIYRDRGYAKNIQYF
DNA: TGTGCCAGCAGCATATACCGGGACAGGGGTTATGCCAAAAACATTCAGTACTTC

J: TRBJ2-5
V: TRBV18
length: 13
size: -
D: -
CDR3: CASSYNFRETQYF
DNA: TGTGCCAGCTCCTACAATTTTAGGGAGACCCAGTACTTC

J: TRBJ1-2
V: TRBV7-9
length: 13
size: -
D: -
CDR3: CASSFLQYYGYTF
DNA: TGTGCCAGCAGCTTCCTCCAGTACTATGGCTACACCTTC

J: TRBJ2-2
V: TRBV5-4
length: 17
size: -
D: TRBD2
CDR3: CASSLGGLAGMAGELFF
DNA: TGTGCCAGCAGCTTGGGAGGTCTAGCGGGAATGGCCGGGGAGCTGTTTTTT

J: TRBJ1-4
V: TRBV30
length: 13
size: -
D: -
CDR3: CAWSVNRNEKLFF
DNA: TGTGCCTGGAGTGTTAACCGTAATGAAAAACTGTTTTTT

J: TRBJ1-4
V: TRBV30
length: 16
size: once
D: -
CDR3: CAWRPTRMGVNEKLFF
DNA: TGTGCCTGGAGGCCAACCCGCATGGGTGTTAATGAAAAACTGTTTTTT

J: TRBJ1-1
V: TRBV6-5
length: 15
size: -
D: TRBD1
CDR3: CASSYGDRADTEAFF
DNA: TGTGCCAGCAGTTACGGTGACAGGGCGGACACTGAAGCTTTCTTT

J: TRBJ2-3
V: TRBV11-2
length: 14
size: -
D: -
CDR3: CASSFSPGPDTQYF
DNA: TGTGCCAGCAGCTTCTCCCCCGGCCCAGATACGCAGTATTTT

J: TRBJ2-5
V: TRBV19
length: 15
size: -
D: -
CDR3: CASSIGLRTRETQYF
DNA: TGTGCCAGTAGTATCGGCCTACGGACTCGGGAGACCCAGTACTTC

J: TRBJ2-5
V: TRBV7-9
length: 16
size: -
D: TRBD2
CDR3: CASSPARTSGTETQYF
DNA: TGTGCCAGCAGCCCAGCCCGGACTAGCGGGACGGAGACCCAGTACTTC

J: TRBJ1-5
V: TRBV19
length: 15
size: -
D: -
CDR3: CASSIVQPRSQPQHF
DNA: TGTGCCAGTAGTATTGTGCAGCCCCGTTCCCAGCCCCAGCATTTT

J: TRBJ2-1
V: TRBV5-4
length: 15
size: -
D: -
CDR3: CASSLRDPTYNEQFF
DNA: TGTGCCAGCAGCTTACGGGACCCAACCTACAATGAGCAGTTCTTC